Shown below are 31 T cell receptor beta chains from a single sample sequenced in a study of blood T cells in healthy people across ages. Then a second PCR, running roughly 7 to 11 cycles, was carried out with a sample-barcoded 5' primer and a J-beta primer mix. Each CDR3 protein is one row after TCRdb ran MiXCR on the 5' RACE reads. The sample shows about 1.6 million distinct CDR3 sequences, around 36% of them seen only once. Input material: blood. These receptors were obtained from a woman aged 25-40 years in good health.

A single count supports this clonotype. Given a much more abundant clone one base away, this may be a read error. The CDR3 DNA sequence: TGCGCCAGCAGCCAAGATCCAGGGACAGGGTACGACTATGGCTACACCTTC. Translated: CASSQDPGTGYDYGYTF. This chain joins TRBV4-1 and TRBJ1-2, with TRBD1 matching 9 bases. The CDR3 has 17 residues. CDR1 is MGHRA, CDR2 YSYEKL, per germline. V lost 0 bases to trimming and J lost 3 bases; unmatched junction nucleotides: 8.

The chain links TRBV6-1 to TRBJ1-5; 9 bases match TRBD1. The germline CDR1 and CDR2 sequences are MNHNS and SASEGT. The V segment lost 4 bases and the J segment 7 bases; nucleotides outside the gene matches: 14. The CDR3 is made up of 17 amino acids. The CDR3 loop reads CASSARQGTGSSQPQHF. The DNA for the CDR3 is TGTGCCAGCAGTGCTAGGCAGGGGACAGGGAGCAGCCAGCCCCAGCATTTT.

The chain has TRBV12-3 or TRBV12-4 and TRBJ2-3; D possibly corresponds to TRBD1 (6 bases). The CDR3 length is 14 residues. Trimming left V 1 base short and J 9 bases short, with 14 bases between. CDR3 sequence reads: CASSLGLSGATQYF. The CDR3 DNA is TGTGCCAGCAGTTTAGGGCTATCAGGGGCGACGCAGTATTTT.

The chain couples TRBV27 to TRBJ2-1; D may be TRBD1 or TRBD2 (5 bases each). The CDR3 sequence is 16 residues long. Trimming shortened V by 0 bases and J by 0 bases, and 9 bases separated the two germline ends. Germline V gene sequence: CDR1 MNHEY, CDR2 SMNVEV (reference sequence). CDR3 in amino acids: CASSLSGTHSYNEQFF. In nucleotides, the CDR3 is TGTGCCAGCAGTTTATCAGGGACCCACTCCTACAATGAGCAGTTCTTC.

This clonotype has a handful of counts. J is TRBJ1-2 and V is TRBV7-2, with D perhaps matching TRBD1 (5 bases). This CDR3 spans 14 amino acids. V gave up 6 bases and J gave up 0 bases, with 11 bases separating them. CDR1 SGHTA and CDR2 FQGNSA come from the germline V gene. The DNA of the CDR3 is TGTGCCAGCAGGTGGGGCAGCTCTAACTATGGCTACACCTTC. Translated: CASRWGSSNYGYTF.

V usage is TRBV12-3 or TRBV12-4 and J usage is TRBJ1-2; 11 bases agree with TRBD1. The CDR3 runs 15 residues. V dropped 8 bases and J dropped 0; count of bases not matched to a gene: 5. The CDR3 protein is CASLGDRGTNYGYTF. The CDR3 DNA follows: TGTGCCAGCCTGGGGGACAGGGGGACTAACTATGGCTACACCTTC.

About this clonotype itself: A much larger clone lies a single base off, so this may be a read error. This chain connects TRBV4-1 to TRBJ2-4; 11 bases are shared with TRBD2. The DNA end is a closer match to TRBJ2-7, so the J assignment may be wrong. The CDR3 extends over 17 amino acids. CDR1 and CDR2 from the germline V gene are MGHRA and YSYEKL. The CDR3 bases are TGCGCCAGCAGCCGGGCTAGCGGGGGGCTATCCGTCCACGAGCAGTACTTC. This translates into CASSRASGGLSVHEQYF.

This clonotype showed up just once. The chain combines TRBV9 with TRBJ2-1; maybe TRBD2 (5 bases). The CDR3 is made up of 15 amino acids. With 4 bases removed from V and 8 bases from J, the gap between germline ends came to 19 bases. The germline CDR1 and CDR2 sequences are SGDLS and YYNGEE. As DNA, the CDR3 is TGTGCCAGCAGCCCACCGGGGTCCCTCCTTCATGAGCAGTTCTTC. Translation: CASSPPGSLLHEQFF.

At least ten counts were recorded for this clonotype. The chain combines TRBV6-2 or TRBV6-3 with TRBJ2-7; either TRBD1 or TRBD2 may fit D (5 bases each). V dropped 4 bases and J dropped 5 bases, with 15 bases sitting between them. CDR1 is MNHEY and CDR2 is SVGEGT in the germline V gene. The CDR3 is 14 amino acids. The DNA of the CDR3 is TGTGCCAGCAGTTCGTCCGGGACGGCAAACGAGCAGTACTTC. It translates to CASSSSGTANEQYF.

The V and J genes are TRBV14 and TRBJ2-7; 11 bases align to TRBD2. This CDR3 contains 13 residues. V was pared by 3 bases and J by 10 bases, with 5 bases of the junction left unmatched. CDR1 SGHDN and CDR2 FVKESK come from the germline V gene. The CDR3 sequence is CASSQTSGISQYF. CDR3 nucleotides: TGTGCCAGCAGCCAGACTAGCGGGATCTCACAGTACTTC.

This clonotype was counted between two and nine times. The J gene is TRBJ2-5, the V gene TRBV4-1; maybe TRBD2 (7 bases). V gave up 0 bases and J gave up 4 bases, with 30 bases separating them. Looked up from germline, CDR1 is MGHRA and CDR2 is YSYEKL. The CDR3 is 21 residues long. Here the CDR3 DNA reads TGCGCCAGCAGCCAAGAGGGCTTCCTCGTCGGGGGGCGACTTGGGAGAGAGACCCAGTACTTC. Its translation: CASSQEGFLVGGRLGRETQYF.

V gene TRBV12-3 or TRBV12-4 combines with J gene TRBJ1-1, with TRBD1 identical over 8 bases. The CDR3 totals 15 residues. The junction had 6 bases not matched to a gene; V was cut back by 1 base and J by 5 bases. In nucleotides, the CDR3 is TGTGCCAGCAGTTTAGGCCCAACAGGGGGGACTGAAGCTTTCTTT. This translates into CASSLGPTGGTEAFF.

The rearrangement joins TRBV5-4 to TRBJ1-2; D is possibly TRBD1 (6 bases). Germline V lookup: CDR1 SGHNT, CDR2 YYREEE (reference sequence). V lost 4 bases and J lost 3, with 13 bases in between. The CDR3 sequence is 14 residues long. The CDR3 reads CASSRGAEYYGYTF. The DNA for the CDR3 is TGTGCCAGCAGCCGGGGGGCGGAGTACTATGGCTACACCTTC.

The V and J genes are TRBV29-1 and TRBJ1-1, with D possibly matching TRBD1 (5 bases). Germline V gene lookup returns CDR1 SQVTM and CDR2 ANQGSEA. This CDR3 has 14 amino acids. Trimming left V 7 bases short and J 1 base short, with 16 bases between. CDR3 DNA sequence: TGCAGCGCTAAAGGAGGTGGGGGGAACACTGAAGCTTTCTTT. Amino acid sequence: CSAKGGGGNTEAFF.

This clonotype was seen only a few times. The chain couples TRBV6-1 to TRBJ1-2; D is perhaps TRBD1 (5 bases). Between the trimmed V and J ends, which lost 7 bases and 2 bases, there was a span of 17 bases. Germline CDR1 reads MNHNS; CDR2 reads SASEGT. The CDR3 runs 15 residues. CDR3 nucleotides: TGTGCCAGCACCTGGGACCGGTCGGGAAACTATGGCTACACCTTC. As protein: CASTWDRSGNYGYTF.

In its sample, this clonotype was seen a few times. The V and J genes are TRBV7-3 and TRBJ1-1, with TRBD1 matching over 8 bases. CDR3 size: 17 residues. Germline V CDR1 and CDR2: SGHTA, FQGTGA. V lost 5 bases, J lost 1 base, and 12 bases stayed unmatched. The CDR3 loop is CASSQLPRTGTNTEAFF. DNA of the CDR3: TGTGCCAGCAGCCAACTACCTAGGACAGGGACGAACACTGAAGCTTTCTTT.

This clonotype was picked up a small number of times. CDR3 protein: CASSYTPGDTQYF. The CDR3 coding sequence is TGTGCCAGCAGTTACACTCCAGGAGATACGCAGTATTTT. The V call is TRBV6-6, the J call TRBJ2-3; D not resolved. This CDR3 region has 13 residues. The germline V gene encodes CDR1 MNHNY and CDR2 SVGAGI (reference sequence). Trimming shortened V by 2 bases and J by 5 bases, and 8 bases separated the two germline ends.

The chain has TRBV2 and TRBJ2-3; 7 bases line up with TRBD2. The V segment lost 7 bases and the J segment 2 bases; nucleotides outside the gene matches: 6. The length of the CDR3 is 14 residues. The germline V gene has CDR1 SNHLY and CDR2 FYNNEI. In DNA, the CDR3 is TGTGCCAGCAATTGGCTAGCGGTCACAGATACGCAGTATTTT. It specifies CASNWLAVTDTQYF. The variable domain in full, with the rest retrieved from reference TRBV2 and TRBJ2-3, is EPEVTQTPSHQVTQMGQEVILRCVPISNHLYFYWYRQILGQKVEFLVSFYNNEISEKSEIFDDQFSVERPDGSNFTLKIRSTKLEDSAMYFCASNWLAVTDTQYFGPGTRLTVL.

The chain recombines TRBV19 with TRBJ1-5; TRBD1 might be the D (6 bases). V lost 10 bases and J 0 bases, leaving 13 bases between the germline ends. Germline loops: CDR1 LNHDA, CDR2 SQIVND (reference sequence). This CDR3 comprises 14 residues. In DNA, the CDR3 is TGTGCCACCTCAGGGGACGGTAGCAATCAGCCCCAGCATTTT. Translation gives CATSGDGSNQPQHF.

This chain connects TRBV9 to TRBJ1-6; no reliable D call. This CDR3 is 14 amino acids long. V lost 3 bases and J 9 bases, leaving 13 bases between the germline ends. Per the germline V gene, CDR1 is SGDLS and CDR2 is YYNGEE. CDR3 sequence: CASSEGLTGSPLHF. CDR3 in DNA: TGTGCCAGCAGCGAGGGTTTGACTGGTTCACCCCTCCACTTT.

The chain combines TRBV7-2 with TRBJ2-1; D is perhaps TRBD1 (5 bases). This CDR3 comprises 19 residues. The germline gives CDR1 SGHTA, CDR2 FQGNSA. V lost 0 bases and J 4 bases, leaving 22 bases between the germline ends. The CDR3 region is CASSLALIDSRTPYNEQFF. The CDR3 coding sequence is TGTGCCAGCAGCTTAGCACTCATCGACAGCCGGACCCCTTACAATGAGCAGTTCTTC.

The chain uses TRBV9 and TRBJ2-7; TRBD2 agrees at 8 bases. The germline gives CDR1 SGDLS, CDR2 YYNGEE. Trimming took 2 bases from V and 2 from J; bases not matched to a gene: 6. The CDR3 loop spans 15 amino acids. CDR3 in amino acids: CASSVRPGGAYEQYF. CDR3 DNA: TGTGCCAGCAGCGTGCGCCCGGGAGGGGCCTACGAGCAGTACTTC.

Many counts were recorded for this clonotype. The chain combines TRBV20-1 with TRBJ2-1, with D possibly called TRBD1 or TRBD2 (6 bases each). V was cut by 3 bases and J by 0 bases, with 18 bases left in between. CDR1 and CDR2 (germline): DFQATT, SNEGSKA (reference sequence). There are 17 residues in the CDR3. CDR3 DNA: TGCAGTGCTAGGTATCCGGGGGCCATGAGCTCCTACAATGAGCAGTTCTTC. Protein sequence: CSARYPGAMSSYNEQFF.

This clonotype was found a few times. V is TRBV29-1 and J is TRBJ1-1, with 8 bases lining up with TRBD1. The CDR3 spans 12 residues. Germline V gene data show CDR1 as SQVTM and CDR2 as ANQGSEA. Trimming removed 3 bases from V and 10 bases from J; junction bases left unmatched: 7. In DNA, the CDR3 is TGCAGCGTTGATTCTGGACAGGGTGTAGCTTTCTTT. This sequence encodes CSVDSGQGVAFF.

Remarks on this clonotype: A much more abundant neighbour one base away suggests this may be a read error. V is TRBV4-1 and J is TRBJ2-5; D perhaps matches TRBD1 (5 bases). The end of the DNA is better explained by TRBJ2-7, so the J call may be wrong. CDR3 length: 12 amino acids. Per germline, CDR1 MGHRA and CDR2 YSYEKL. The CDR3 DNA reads TGCGCCAGCGGCTCTCCCAGGGACGAGCAGTACTTC. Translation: CASGSPRDEQYF.

The CDR3 DNA sequence: TGTGCCAGCAGCCAAGGCGGCAGGAGGGCAGGCGGCTACACCTTC. It is translated as CASSQGGRRAGGYTF. The rearrangement links TRBV6-6 to TRBJ1-2; unclear D gene. This CDR3 has 15 amino acids. Trimming cost V 6 bases and J 8 bases, with 22 bases left between them. Germline CDR1 and CDR2: MNHNY and SVGAGI (reference sequence).

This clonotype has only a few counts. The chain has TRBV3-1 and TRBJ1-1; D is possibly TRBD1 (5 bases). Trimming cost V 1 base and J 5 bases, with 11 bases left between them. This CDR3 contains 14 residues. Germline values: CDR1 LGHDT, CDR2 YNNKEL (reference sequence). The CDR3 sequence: CASSQAWAGTEAFF. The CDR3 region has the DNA TGTGCCAGCAGCCAAGCCTGGGCAGGGACTGAAGCTTTCTTT.

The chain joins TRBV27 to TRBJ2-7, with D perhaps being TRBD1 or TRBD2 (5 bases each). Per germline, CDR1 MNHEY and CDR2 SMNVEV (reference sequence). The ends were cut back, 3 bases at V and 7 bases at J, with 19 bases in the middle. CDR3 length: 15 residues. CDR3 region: CASSLPGLPFTEQYF. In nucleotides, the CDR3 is TGTGCCAGCAGTTTGCCGGGGCTGCCCTTTACGGAGCAGTACTTC.

Written as DNA, the CDR3 is TGTGCCAGCAGCTCTGGACAGGGGGCGTCGGATGAGCAGTTCTTC. Encoded protein: CASSSGQGASDEQFF. This chain links TRBV7-9 with TRBJ2-1; 11 bases agree with TRBD1. V dropped 4 bases and J dropped 8; count of bases not matched to a gene: 7. The CDR3 length is 15 residues. Per germline, CDR1 SEHNR and CDR2 FQNEAQ (reference sequence).

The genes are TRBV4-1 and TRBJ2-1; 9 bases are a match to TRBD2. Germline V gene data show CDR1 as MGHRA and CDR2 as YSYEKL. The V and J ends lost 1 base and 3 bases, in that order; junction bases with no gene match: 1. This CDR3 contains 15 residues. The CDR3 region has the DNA TGCGCCAGCAGCCAAGCGACTAGCGGCTACAATGAGCAGTTCTTC. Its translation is CASSQATSGYNEQFF.

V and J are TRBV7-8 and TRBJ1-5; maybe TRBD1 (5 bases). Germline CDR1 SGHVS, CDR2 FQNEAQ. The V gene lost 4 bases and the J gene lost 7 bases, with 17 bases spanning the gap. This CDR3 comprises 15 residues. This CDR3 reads CASSSEFRVGQPQHF. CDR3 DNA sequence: TGTGCCAGCAGCTCAGAATTCAGGGTTGGCCAGCCCCAGCATTTT. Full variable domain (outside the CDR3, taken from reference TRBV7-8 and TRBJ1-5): GAGVSQSPRYKVAKRGQDVALRCDPISGHVSLFWYQQALGQGPEFLTYFQNEAQLDKSGLPSDRFFAERPEGSVSTLKIQRTQQEDSAVYLCASSSEFRVGQPQHFGDGTRLSIL.